This T cell receptor beta chain was sequenced during a study of OX40 agonist ivuxolimab in advanced cancers. Whole-study context: The study treated patients with ivuxolimab, an agonistic anti-OX40 (CD134) antibody. Those treated in dose escalation had hepatocellular carcinoma, melanoma, renal cell cancer or head and neck cancer.

The protocol was immunoSEQ multiplex PCR, while the TCRdb copy is restricted to in-frame clones and leaves out a portion. The profile shows about 58,000 clones, about 76% of them singletons. A note on this clone: Other DNA sequences in this specimen translate into the identical CDR3.

Cycle 7 day 1, cycle 4 day 1, and baseline were the timepoints at which blood was sampled. Germline V gives CDR1 SEHNR, CDR2 FQNEAQ (reference sequence). The CDR3 is 13 amino acids. Trimming took off 5 bases at V and 1 base at J, with 8 bases between the two ends. This chain uses TRBV7-9 with TRBJ1-2, with D unresolved. Specimen: CD4+ or CD8+ T cells sorted from blood, collected in a trial of the OX40 agonist ivuxolimab. The sequence was obtained from an adult with an advanced solid tumor such as melanoma, head and neck, liver or kidney cancer. The CDR3 is CASSPTVNYGYTF. In nucleotides, the CDR3 is TGTGCCAGCAGCCCTACGGTTAACTATGGCTACACCTTC. Full variable domain (remainder filled in from reference TRBV7-9 and TRBJ1-2): DTGVSQNPRHKITKRGQNVTFRCDPISEHNRLYWYRQTLGQGPEFLTYFQNEAQLEKSRLLSDRFSAERPKGSFSTLEIQRTEQGDSAMYLCASSPTVNYGYTFGSGTRLTVV.